The present entry profiles one T cell receptor (beta chain) with its context. No antigen is known for it. No per-base quality is available; no much larger clone lies one base away. Looking up the germline V gene yields CDR1 MGHRA and CDR2 YSYEKL. V and J are truncated by 7 bases and 6 bases respectively, leaving an intervening sequence of 16 bases. The CDR3 holds 14 amino acids from the cysteine to the phenylalanine. CDR3 DNA only is kept here, 42 bases in frame from base 1. Using the deep immunoSEQ assay, TCR CDR3 regions were amplified from genomic DNA by multiplex PCR. Extracted genomic DNA from each cell subset was distributed evenly across all wells of several immunoSEQ 96-well plates, and each plate was treated as a replicate. For unsorted PBMC, about 300 ng of genomic DNA, equivalent to approximately 28,000 T cell genomes, went into each replicate PCR. Genomic DNA from unsorted PBMC was sequenced over ten immunoSEQ deep assay plates. Purified libraries were quantified with a Qubit 3.0 fluorometer, sized on a Bioanalyzer 2100, and re-quantified with the KAPA Library Quantification kit. Each immunoSEQ 96-well plate was sequenced on its own single-read 150-cycle Illumina NextSeq 550 flow cell. Per the original workflow: Because the immunoSEQ output held only junctional sequences and lacked quality scores, the filtering could not match the filtering applied to full-length reads. To assign V/J genes and CDR3, sequences were annotated using PyIR, a Python wrapper for IgBLAST v1.9, with IMGT germline references. Reads were filtered out if the reads had weak V/J assignments (E-value above 1e-6), no CDR3, stop codons, out-of-frame junctions, or ambiguous translated residues. V3J clonotypes were defined by identical inferred V gene, J gene, and CDR3 amino acid sequence. Percentage overlap between repertoires was calculated by dividing the number of shared unique clonotypes by the size of the smaller repertoire. Richness of each repertoire was evaluated using RTK rarefaction, the Chao1 estimator, and Recon v2.1 estimates of unobserved clonotypes. TCRdb holds this immuneACCESS table with in-frame rearrangements only. Some clones are missing; in checked studies, unresolved V genes explain under half, and the rest has no known cause. From that table come the V and J calls and clone size; the DNA was used to work out D and trimming. The sample includes over 400,000 clones, with around 80% observed a single time. Jointly, the top ten make up about 11% of the sample.

Donors were healthy HIV-negative adults with no recently reported acute infections or vaccinations. Only Caucasian adults living in Nashville, Tennessee, USA were represented among the donors. In the unsorted samples, around 81 million PBMCs were counted, and genomic DNA was extracted using the QIAamp DNA Blood Mini kit. Blood was obtained by leukapheresis, after which PBMCs were separated by Ficoll-Histopaque density gradient centrifugation and cryopreserved in liquid nitrogen vapor phase. The sample comes from a study of shared clonotypes between healthy human individuals (dated by TCRdb to about 2020). Regarding the study in general: The cohort comprised a couple of women and a few men aged 18 to 49 years. To estimate repertoire size and how much clonotype sharing occurs between individuals, the study deeply sequenced the blood TCR repertoires of 4 to 6 healthy adults. To increase sequencing depth and limit assay-specific biases, different laboratories used diverse techniques to prepare libraries and sequence TCR repertoires. Per donor, leukapheresis produced somewhere between about 0.8 and 9.5 billion PBMCs.

The investigation overall reported the following: Pairwise subsampling indicated that sequencing depth was expected to affect the degree of clonotype sharing among donors. Sampling was restricted to blood, and TCR repertoires in tissue are likely to differ from TCR repertoires in blood. The small number of donors limited the genetic and exposure-history diversity represented.

This TCR derives from a woman aged 35 to 49 in good health. Some clones in this sample may be carry-over from other donors' samples. Material: PBMCs. In this chain, TRBV4-1 is recombined with TRBJ2-1, with a tentative D gene TRBD2 over 6 matching bases. The DNA reads TGCGCCAGCATGTCCCCGGGAGCGATCAATGAGCAGTTCTTC. Protein translation: CASMSPGAINEQFF.